This record concerns one T cell receptor beta chain sequence. Germline CDR1 and CDR2: SGHRS and YFSETQ. The CDR3 runs 15 residues. Trimming took 0 bases from V and 1 from J, leaving 10 bases between them. Using immunoSEQ multiplex PCR, the repertoire was profiled, and TCRdb retains in-frame clones only, with some absent. The sample includes tens of thousands of clones, approximately 40% seen only once; the top ten take about 8.9%. The data belong to a study of PD-L1 blockade in urothelial cancer. The chain employs TRBV5-1 and TRBJ1-1; perhaps TRBD1 as D (5 bases). The specimen was tumor tissue, collected before atezolizumab (anti-PD-L1) treatment. The origin of this receptor is a man in his 60s with urothelial cancer. The CDR3 loop is CASSLAGTKNTEAFF. The CDR3 DNA reads TGCGCCAGCAGCTTGGCCGGGACCAAGAACACTGAAGCTTTCTTT. Full variable domain (missing parts from reference TRBV5-1 and TRBJ1-1): KAGVTQTPRYLIKTRGQQVTLSCSPISGHRSVSWYQQTPGQGLQFLFEYFSETQRNKGNFPGRFSGRQFSNSRSEMNVSTLELGDSALYLCASSLAGTKNTEAFFGQGTRLTVV.